This T cell receptor (beta chain) was sequenced during a study of OX40 agonist ivuxolimab in advanced cancers. About the research overall: The study reported partial responses in three patients: one hepatocellular carcinoma, two cutaneous melanoma.

About this clone: What it binds is not known.

Points from the study as a whole: There were, on average, more expanded clones in CD8+ T cells than in CD4+. Low normalized T-cell clonal expansion was also seen in some nonresponders.

CDR3 length equals 16 residues. CDR1 is SGHTA and CDR2 is FQGNSA in the germline V gene. The junction had 4 bases not matched to a gene; V was cut back by 2 bases and J by 1 base. The protocol was immunoSEQ multiplex PCR, while the TCRdb copy is restricted to in-frame clones and leaves out a portion. The sample holds roughly 48,000 clones, over 80% seen once. The clonotype originates from an adult with an advanced solid tumor such as melanoma, head and neck, liver or kidney cancer. J is TRBJ2-2 and V is TRBV7-2; 7 bases align to TRBD2. Sequencing was performed on CD4+ or CD8+ T cells sorted from blood, taken in a trial of the OX40 agonist ivuxolimab. The CDR3 DNA follows: TGTGCCAGCAGCTTAACGGGGGGATGGAACACCGGGGAGCTGTTTTTT. Amino acids: CASSLTGGWNTGELFF.